The present entry profiles one T cell receptor (beta chain) with its context. Its matching antigen is unknown. These data come from a study of T-cell memory formation after mild COVID-19. With 4 bases clipped from V and 6 bases from J, the junction kept 7 bases outside the gene matches. This CDR3 is built from 14 residues. The germline V gene encodes CDR1 SGHNT and CDR2 YYREEE (reference sequence). Each CDR3 protein is one row after TCRdb ran MiXCR on the 5' RACE reads. The sample records about 57,000 distinct CDR3 sequences, 9.5% to 15% being singletons. Findings of the study overall: Clones that shrank (day 15 to 85) were balanced CD4/CD8, whereas later expanders leaned CD4+. Pre-infection memory held some responding clones, suggesting pre-existing cross-reactive T cells responded. Among clones peaking at day 37 in the second wave, SARS-CoV-2 specificity remained unconfirmed.

What was sequenced was PBMCs or a T cell subset sorted from them (not recorded which). The J gene is TRBJ1-5, the V gene TRBV5-4; 7 bases align to TRBD1. This clonotype was obtained from a man aged 18 to 35 who had mild COVID-19 (a few samples of this study predate the infection). Cell type and time point are not known. The CDR3 protein is CASSQGGAGQPQHF. The CDR3 coding sequence is TGTGCCAGCAGCCAAGGGGGCGCGGGTCAGCCCCAGCATTTT.